Listed here are 9 T cell receptor beta chains from one sample, sequenced in a study of shared clonotypes between healthy human individuals. Generated by immunoSEQ multiplex PCR, the TCRdb table keeps only in-frame clones and is missing some. The sample records approximately 320,000 clones, over 65% being singletons. Sequencing input: memory CD4+ T cells sorted from blood. Subset here: CD45RA-negative fraction. The receptors shown here come from a young man in good health.

CDR3 nucleotides: TGCGCCAGCAGCTTGGATCGACAGGGAAGAATCGCGAACACCGGGGAGCTGTTTTTT. This codes for CASSLDRQGRIANTGELFF. The genes are TRBV5-1 and TRBJ2-2; 7 bases agree with TRBD1. The CDR3 is made up of 19 amino acids. The trim removed 0 bases at V and 0 bases at J, leaving 11 bases unmatched. Germline V gene lookup returns CDR1 SGHRS and CDR2 YFSETQ.

The V gene is TRBV6-1, the J gene TRBJ1-5; 8 bases agree with TRBD1. This CDR3 spans 15 amino acids. The germline V gene has CDR1 MNHNS and CDR2 SASEGT. V trimming: 3 bases; J trimming: 2 bases; junction bases outside the gene matches: 3. The CDR3 is CASSELTGGNQPQHF. The CDR3 bases are TGTGCCAGCAGTGAGTTGACAGGGGGCAATCAGCCCCAGCATTTT.

J is TRBJ2-7 and V is TRBV4-3; D call uncertain. The CDR3 covers 13 residues. Trimming took off 0 bases at V and 9 bases at J, with 12 bases between the two ends. Germline V gene lookup returns CDR1 LGHNA and CDR2 YSLEER. CDR3 DNA: TGCGCCAGCAGCCAAGAGGTCTGGGGTACGCAGTACTTC. It encodes CASSQEVWGTQYF.

The rearrangement uses TRBV5-5 and TRBJ1-2, with D possibly matching TRBD1 (5 bases). Looked up from germline, CDR1 is SGHKS and CDR2 is YYEKEE (reference sequence). Trimming took off 3 bases at V and 7 bases at J, with 13 bases between the two ends. The CDR3 contains 13 residues. The CDR3 coding sequence is TGTGCCAGCAGCTCCGGGGGGGTCGTTGGCTACACCTTC. Protein: CASSSGGVVGYTF.

Only one count was recorded for this clone. This chain connects TRBV7-2 to TRBJ2-3; the D gene could be TRBD1 or TRBD2 (5 bases each). Deletions cut 1 base from V and 6 bases from J, with 14 bases between. This CDR3 region has 15 residues. Per the germline V gene, CDR1 is SGHTA and CDR2 is FQGNSA. The CDR3 spells CASSLEWGSFDTQYF. DNA for the CDR3: TGTGCCAGCAGCTTAGAATGGGGGTCCTTCGATACGCAGTATTTT.

The gene calls are TRBV5-1 and TRBJ2-3; TRBD2 matches 9 bases. CDR1 is SGHRS, CDR2 YFSETQ, per germline. The CDR3 runs to 13 residues. V lost 3 bases, J lost 7 bases, and 3 bases stayed unmatched. The CDR3, as DNA: TGCGCCAGCAGCTCCGGACTAGCGAATACGCAGTATTTT. Translation gives CASSSGLANTQYF.

The V gene is TRBV11-3, the J gene TRBJ2-5; weak D call: TRBD1 (6 bases). CDR3 length: 14 amino acids. Trimming stripped 5 bases from V and 3 bases from J, with 13 bases between. Germline V gives CDR1 SGHNT, CDR2 YENEEA. As DNA, the CDR3 is TGTGCCAGCAGCGCAAATACAGGGAAAGAGACCCAGTACTTC. It is translated as CASSANTGKETQYF.

The chain recombines TRBV6-5 with TRBJ2-7; TRBD1 agrees at 9 bases. The germline gives CDR1 MNHEY, CDR2 SVGAGI. The trim removed 6 bases at V and 5 bases at J, leaving 8 bases unmatched. The CDR3 is 14 residues long. CDR3: CASRPHTGGHEQYF. The CDR3 bases are TGTGCCAGCAGACCTCATACAGGGGGCCACGAGCAGTACTTC.

The chain joins TRBV5-6 to TRBJ2-7; TRBD2 is a possible D gene (6 bases). Trimming pared 2 bases from V and 3 bases from J, leaving 15 bases between. Germline assignment: CDR1 SGHDT and CDR2 YYEEEE. The CDR3 is 15 amino acids. CDR3 sequence (DNA): TGTGCCAGCAGCTTCCGCGGAGCGGGCTACTACGAGCAGTACTTC. Amino acid sequence: CASSFRGAGYYEQYF.